These T cell receptor beta chains were read from a single sample in a study of blood T cell repertoires in COVID-19. Using immunoSEQ multiplex PCR, the repertoire was profiled, and TCRdb retains in-frame clones only, with some absent. The table shows 72,000 or so clones, with 89% occurring only once. Sequencing was performed on peripheral blood. All receptors derive from a man aged 60-69 years with acute or convalescent COVID-19. The CDR3 runs from the conserved cysteine through the conserved F or W. A D gene is named only where the DNA matches it firmly. Expanded clones are given a class, and other clones once, few, many or no size at all.

d_call	v_call	clone_size	j_call	cdr3_nt	cdr3_aa
TRBD1	TRBV6-1	NA	TRBJ2-1	TGTGCCAGCAGAGGGACAGCAAATAGTGAGCAGTTCTTC	CASRGTANSEQFF
NA	TRBV29-1	NA	TRBJ1-4	TGCAGCGTTGTAAGAGGGCTGGGTGAAAAACTGTTTTTT	CSVVRGLGEKLFF
TRBD1	TRBV5-5	NA	TRBJ1-2	TGTGCCAGCAGAACGGACAGGGGCGGCCTAATAAACTATGGCTACACCTTC	CASRTDRGGLINYGYTF
NA	TRBV21-1	once	TRBJ1-1	TGTGCCAGCAGCAAGGCCGCCAGGGGAGAAGCTTTCTTT	CASSKAARGEAFF
NA	TRBV5-6	NA	TRBJ1-2	TGTGCCAGCAGCTTGGGCGGAGGCTACACCTTC	CASSLGGGYTF
TRBD1	TRBV3-1/TRBV3-2	once	TRBJ1-1	TGTGCCAGCAGCCACACGACAGGGGTAGCTGAAGCTTTCTTT	CASSHTTGVAEAFF
TRBD1	TRBV7-8	NA	TRBJ1-6	TGTGCCAGCAGCTTACAGAAAGGACAGGGCCCTCTCCTAAATTCACCCCTCCACTTT	CASSLQKGQGPLLNSPLHF
TRBD1	TRBV12-5	once	TRBJ2-6	TGTGCTAGTGGTTCCTCTCACCCCGGGACAGGGTTAAGGATTGACAAATCTGGGGCCAACGTCCTGACTTTC	CASGSSHPGTGLRIDKSGANVLTF
TRBD1	TRBV5-6	NA	TRBJ1-2	TGTGCCAGCAGCGGGCGGGACAGGATTAACTATGGCTACACCTTC	CASSGRDRINYGYTF
TRBD1	TRBV4-1	NA	TRBJ1-2	TGCGCCAGCAGCCAAGTCTATCAGGGGGCGCAGGGCTACACCTTC	CASSQVYQGAQGYTF
TRBD1	TRBV18	NA	TRBJ1-3	TGTGCCAGCTCCCCAACTCGGCCGGGACAGGGTCCCTCTGGAAACACCATATATTTT	CASSPTRPGQGPSGNTIYF
NA	TRBV11-2	NA	TRBJ1-1	TGTGCCAGCAGCTTAGTAAGGGGCTGGAACACTGAAGCTTTCTTT	CASSLVRGWNTEAFF
TRBD1	TRBV7-9	NA	TRBJ1-1	TGTGCCAGCAGCTTTTGGACAGGGCCCATGAACACTGAAGCTTTCTTT	CASSFWTGPMNTEAFF
TRBD1	TRBV29-1	NA	TRBJ1-1	TGCAGCGGCAACGCAGACAGGGGTGAAAAAGCTTTCTTT	CSGNADRGEKAFF
TRBD1	TRBV27	NA	TRBJ1-2	TGTGCCAGCAGTTTAAGGGGACAGGGAGGCTTAGGCTATGGCTACACCTTC	CASSLRGQGGLGYGYTF
NA	TRBV24-1	NA	TRBJ1-6	TGTGCCACCAGTGAGGCCCAGGGACCCCTCCACTTT	CATSEAQGPLHF
TRBD1	TRBV19	few	TRBJ2-2	TGTGCCAGTAGTATGAGGGACAGCCGCCCCGGGGAGCTGTTTTTT	CASSMRDSRPGELFF
TRBD2	TRBV11-3	NA	TRBJ2-3	TGTGCCAGCAGCTTAGATAGCGGGAGCACAGATACGCAGTATTTT	CASSLDSGSTDTQYF
NA	TRBV12-5	NA	TRBJ1-5	TGTGCTAGTGGTCTGGGGGGGGGCTATCAGCCCCAGCATTTT	CASGLGGGYQPQHF
NA	TRBV10-3	NA	TRBJ2-5	TGTGCCATCAGTGACTGGGGGCTGGATGAGACCCAGTACTTC	CAISDWGLDETQYF
TRBD1	TRBV5-1	NA	TRBJ1-1	TGCGCCAGCCATGAGGCAGGGGGGAACACTGAAGCTTTCTTT	CASHEAGGNTEAFF
NA	TRBV6-5	NA	TRBJ1-1	TGTGCCAGTGGGACAAGGGTTCAAGCCCCTGAAGCTTTCTTT	CASGTRVQAPEAFF
TRBD2	TRBV10-3	NA	TRBJ2-1	TGTGCCATCAGACAATCTACGGGACTAGCTAATGAGCAGTTCTTC	CAIRQSTGLANEQFF
NA	TRBV3-1/TRBV3-2	NA	TRBJ2-2	TGTGCCAGCAGCCAAGGTCTTTACAGGGAGACCGGGGAGCTGTTTTTT	CASSQGLYRETGELFF
TRBD1	TRBV27	NA	TRBJ1-5	TGTGCCAGCAGGGGACAGGGAAGTCGCAATCAGCCCCAGCATTTT	CASRGQGSRNQPQHF
NA	TRBV19	NA	TRBJ2-6	TGTGCCAGTAGTCGGGTTATAGACAGCATCTCTGGGGCCAACGTCCTGACTTTC	CASSRVIDSISGANVLTF
TRBD1	TRBV18	NA	TRBJ1-5	TGTGCCAGCTCATCGACAGGGGGCGAAAGCAATCAGCCCCAGCATTTT	CASSSTGGESNQPQHF
NA	TRBV11-2	NA	TRBJ2-7	TGTGCCAGCAGCCGAGCCGGGACCTACGAGCAGTACTTC	CASSRAGTYEQYF